The text below deals with one TCR beta chain. This specimen comes from a study of blood T cell repertoires in COVID-19. V lost 3 bases to trimming and J lost 1 base; unmatched junction nucleotides: 2. The CDR3 extends over 14 amino acids. The germline V gene has CDR1 SGHVS and CDR2 FQNEAQ. Profiling relied on immunoSEQ multiplex PCR, and the TCRdb table lists in-frame clones only, not all of them. This sample has about 180,000 clones, with 82% found just once. V gene TRBV7-8 combines with J gene TRBJ1-1; TRBD1 matches 7 bases. The sequence came from a woman over 75 with active or convalescent COVID-19. Sequenced material: peripheral blood. CDR3 DNA sequence: TGTGCCAGCAGCTTGACAGGGACGAACACTGAAGCTTTCTTT. Protein sequence: CASSLTGTNTEAFF.